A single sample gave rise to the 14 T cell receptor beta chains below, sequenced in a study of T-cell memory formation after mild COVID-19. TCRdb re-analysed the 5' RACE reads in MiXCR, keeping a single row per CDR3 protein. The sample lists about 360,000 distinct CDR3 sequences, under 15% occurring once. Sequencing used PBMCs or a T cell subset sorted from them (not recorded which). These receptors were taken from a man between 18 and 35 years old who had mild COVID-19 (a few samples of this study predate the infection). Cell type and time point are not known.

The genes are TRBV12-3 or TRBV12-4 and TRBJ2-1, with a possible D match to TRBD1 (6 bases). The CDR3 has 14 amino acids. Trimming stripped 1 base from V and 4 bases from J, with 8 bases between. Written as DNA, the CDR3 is TGTGCCAGCAGTTTAGAACAGGGATACAATGAGCAGTTCTTC. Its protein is CASSLEQGYNEQFF.

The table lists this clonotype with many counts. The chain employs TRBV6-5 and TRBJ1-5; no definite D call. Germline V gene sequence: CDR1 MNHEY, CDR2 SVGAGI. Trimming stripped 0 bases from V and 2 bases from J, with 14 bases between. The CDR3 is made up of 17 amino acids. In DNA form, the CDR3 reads TGTGCCAGCAGTTACTCGTTCCCCCCTGGGGGCAATCAGCCCCAGCATTTT. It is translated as CASSYSFPPGGNQPQHF.

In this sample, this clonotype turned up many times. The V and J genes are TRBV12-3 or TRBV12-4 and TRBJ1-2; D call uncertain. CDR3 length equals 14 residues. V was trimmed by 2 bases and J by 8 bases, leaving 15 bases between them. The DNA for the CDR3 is TGTGCCAGCAGTTTAATGGCAGGCCCCCGGGGCTACACCTTC. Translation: CASSLMAGPRGYTF.

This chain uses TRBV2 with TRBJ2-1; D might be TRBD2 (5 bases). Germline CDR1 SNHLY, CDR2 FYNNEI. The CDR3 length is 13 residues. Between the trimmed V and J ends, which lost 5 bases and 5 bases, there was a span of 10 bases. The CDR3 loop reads CASSPGMNNEQFF. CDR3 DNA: TGTGCCAGCAGTCCCGGGATGAACAATGAGCAGTTCTTC.

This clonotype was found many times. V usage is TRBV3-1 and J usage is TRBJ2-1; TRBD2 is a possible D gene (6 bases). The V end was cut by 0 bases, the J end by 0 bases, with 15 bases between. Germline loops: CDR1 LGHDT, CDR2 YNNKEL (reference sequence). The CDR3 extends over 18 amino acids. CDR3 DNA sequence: TGTGCCAGCAGCCAAGACTGGTCGGGGGATTTCTCCTACAATGAGCAGTTCTTC. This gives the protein CASSQDWSGDFSYNEQFF.

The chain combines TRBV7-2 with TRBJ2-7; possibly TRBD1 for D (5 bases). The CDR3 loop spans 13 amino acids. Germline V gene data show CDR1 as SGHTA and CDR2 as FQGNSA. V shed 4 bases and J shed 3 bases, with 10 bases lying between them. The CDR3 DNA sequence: TGTGCCAGCAGCTCCCAGGGATTCTACGAGCAGTACTTC. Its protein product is CASSSQGFYEQYF. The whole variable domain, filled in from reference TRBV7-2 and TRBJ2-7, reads GAGVSQSPSNKVTEKGKDVELRCDPISGHTALYWYRQSLGQGLEFLIYFQGNSAPDKSGLPSDRFSAERTGGSVSTLTIQRTQQEDSAVYLCASSSQGFYEQYFGPGTRLTVT.

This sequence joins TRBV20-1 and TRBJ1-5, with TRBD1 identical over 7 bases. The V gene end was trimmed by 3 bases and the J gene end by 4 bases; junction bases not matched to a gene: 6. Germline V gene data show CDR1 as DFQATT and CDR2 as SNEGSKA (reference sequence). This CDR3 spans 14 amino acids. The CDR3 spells CSASAGTVNQPQHF. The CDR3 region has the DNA TGCAGTGCTAGTGCCGGGACAGTTAATCAGCCCCAGCATTTT.

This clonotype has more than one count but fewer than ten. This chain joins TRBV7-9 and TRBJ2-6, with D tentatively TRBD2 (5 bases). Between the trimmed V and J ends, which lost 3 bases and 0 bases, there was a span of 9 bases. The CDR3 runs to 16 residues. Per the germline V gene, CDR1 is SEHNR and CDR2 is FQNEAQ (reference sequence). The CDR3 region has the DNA TGTGCCAGCAGCTTTCAAGCGGTCTCTGGGGCCAACGTCCTGACTTTC. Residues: CASSFQAVSGANVLTF. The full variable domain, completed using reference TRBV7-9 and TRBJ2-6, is DTGVSQNPRHKITKRGQNVTFRCDPISEHNRLYWYRQTLGQGPEFLTYFQNEAQLEKSRLLSDRFSAERPKGSFSTLEIQRTEQGDSAMYLCASSFQAVSGANVLTFGAGSRLTVL.

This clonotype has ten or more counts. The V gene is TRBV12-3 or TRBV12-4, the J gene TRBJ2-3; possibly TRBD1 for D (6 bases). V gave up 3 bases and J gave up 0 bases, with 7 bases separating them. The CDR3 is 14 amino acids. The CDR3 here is CASSLGHSTDTQYF. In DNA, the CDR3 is TGTGCCAGCAGTTTGGGACACAGCACAGATACGCAGTATTTT.

As DNA, the CDR3 is TGTGCCAGCAGTTCCCAACGATTGAACACTGAAGCTTTCTTT. Residues: CASSSQRLNTEAFF. The chain combines TRBV6-5 with TRBJ1-1; D is unresolved. This CDR3 spans 14 amino acids. Germline V lookup: CDR1 MNHEY, CDR2 SVGAGI. V lost 4 bases and J 0 bases, leaving 9 bases between the germline ends.

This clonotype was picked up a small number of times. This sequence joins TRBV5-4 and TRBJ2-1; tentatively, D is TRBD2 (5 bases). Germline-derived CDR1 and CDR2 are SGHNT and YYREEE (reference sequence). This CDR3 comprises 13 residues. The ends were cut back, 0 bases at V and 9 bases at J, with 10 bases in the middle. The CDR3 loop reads CASSLGTASEQFF. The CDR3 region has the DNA TGTGCCAGCAGCTTGGGGACTGCGAGTGAGCAGTTCTTC. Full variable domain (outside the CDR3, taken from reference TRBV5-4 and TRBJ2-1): ETGVTQSPTHLIKTRGQQVTLRCSSQSGHNTVSWYQQALGQGPQFIFQYYREEENGRGNFPPRFSGLQFPNYSSELNVNALELDDSALYLCASSLGTASEQFFGPGTRLTVL.

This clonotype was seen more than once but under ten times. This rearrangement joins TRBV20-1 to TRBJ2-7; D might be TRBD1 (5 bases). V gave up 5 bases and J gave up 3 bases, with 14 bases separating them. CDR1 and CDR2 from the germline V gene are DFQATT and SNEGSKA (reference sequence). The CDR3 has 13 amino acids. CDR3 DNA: TGCAGTGCTTCCGACAGACTCTTCTACGAGCAGTACTTC. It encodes CSASDRLFYEQYF.

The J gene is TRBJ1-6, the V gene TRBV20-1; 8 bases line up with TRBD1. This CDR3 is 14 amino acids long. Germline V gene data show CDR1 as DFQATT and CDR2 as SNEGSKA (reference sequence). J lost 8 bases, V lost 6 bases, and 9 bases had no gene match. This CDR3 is CSAPPGTGYSPLHF. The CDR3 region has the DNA TGCAGTGCCCCACCCGGGACAGGCTATTCACCCCTCCACTTT.

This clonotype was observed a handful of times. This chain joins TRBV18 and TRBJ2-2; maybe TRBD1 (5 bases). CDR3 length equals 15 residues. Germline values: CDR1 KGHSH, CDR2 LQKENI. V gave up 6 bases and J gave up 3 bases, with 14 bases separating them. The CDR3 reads CASSPTVFDTGELFF. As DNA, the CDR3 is TGTGCCAGCTCGCCGACAGTTTTCGACACCGGGGAGCTGTTTTTT.